This TCR beta chain comes out of a study of blood T cell repertoires in COVID-19. Study as a whole: The United States, Italy and Spain were the sources of the acute and convalescent COVID-19 samples. The cDNA or gDNA used as material had been derived from T cells, B-cell-depleted T cells, or PBMCs.

CDR1 and CDR2 from the germline V gene are SNHLY and FYNNEI. J gave up 4 bases and V 6 bases, and 6 bases lay outside the gene matches. The CDR3 runs to 14 residues. Per the authors' pipeline: Nucleated cell counts were estimated from reference gene primer amplification. Measured with immunoSEQ multiplex PCR; TCRdb has only the in-frame clones, and not every one. For V, J and clone size, that table is used; D and trimming come from the DNA. The sample carries approximately 120,000 clones, about four fifths recorded once. This rearrangement joins TRBV2 to TRBJ2-7; 10 bases fit TRBD2. Input material: peripheral blood. The sequence was obtained from a man aged 55 to 70 with acute or convalescent COVID-19. The CDR3 is CASSQREGRYEQYF. The CDR3 region has the DNA TGTGCCAGCAGCCAGCGGGAGGGCCGATACGAGCAGTACTTC.